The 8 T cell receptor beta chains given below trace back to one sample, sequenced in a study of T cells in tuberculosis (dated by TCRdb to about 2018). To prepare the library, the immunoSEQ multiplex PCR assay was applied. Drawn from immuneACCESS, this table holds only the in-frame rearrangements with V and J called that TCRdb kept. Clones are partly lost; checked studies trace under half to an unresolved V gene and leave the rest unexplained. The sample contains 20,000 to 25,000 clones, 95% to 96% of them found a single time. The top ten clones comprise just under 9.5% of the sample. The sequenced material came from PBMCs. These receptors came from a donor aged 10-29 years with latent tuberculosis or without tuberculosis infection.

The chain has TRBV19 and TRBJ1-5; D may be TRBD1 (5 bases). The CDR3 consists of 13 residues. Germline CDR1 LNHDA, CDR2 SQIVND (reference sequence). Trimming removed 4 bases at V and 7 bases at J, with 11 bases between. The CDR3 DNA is TGTGCCAGTAGTACCGAAGACAGCCAGCCCCAGCATTTT. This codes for CASSTEDSQPQHF.

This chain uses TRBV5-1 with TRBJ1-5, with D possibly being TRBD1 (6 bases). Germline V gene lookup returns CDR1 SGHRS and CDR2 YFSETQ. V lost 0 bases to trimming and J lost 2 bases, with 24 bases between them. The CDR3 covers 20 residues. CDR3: CASSLDAQGRTRVGNQPQHF. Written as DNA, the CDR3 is TGCGCCAGCAGCTTGGATGCACAGGGTAGGACGAGAGTTGGCAATCAGCCCCAGCATTTT. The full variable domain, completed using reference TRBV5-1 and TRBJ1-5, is KAGVTQTPRYLIKTRGQQVTLSCSPISGHRSVSWYQQTPGQGLQFLFEYFSETQRNKGNFPGRFSGRQFSNSRSEMNVSTLELGDSALYLCASSLDAQGRTRVGNQPQHFGDGTRLSIL.

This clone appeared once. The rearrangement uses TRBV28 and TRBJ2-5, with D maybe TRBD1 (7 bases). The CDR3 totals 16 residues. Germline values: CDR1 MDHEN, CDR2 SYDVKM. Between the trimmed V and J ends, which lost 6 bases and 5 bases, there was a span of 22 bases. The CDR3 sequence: CASSPWQGEVGETQYF. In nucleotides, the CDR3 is TGTGCCAGCAGCCCTTGGCAGGGGGAGGTCGGGGAGACCCAGTACTTC.

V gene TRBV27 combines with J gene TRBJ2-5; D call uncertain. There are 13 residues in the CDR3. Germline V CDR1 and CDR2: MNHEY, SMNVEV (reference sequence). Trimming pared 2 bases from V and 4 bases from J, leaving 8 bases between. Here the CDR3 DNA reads TGTGCCAGCAGTTTAAGGTGGGCAGAGACCCAGTACTTC. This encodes CASSLRWAETQYF.

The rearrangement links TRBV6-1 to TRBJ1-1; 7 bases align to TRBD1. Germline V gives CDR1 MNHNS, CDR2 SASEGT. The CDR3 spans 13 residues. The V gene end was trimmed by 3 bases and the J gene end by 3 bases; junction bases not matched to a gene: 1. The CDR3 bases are TGTGCCAGCAGTGAGAGGGGGCACACTGAAGCTTTCTTT. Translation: CASSERGHTEAFF.

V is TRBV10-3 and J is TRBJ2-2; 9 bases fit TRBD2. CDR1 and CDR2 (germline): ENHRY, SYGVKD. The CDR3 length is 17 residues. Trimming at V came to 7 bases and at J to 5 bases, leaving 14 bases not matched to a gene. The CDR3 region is CAINPRGGAYRTGELFF. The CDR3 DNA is TGTGCCATCAATCCGCGCGGGGGGGCTTATCGGACCGGGGAGCTGTTTTTT.

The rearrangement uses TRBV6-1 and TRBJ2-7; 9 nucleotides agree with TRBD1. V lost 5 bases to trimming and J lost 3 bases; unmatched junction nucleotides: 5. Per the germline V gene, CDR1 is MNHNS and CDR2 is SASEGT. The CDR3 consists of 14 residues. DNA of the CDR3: TGTGCCAGCAGTAGGACGGGACAGGGCTACGAGCAGTACGTC. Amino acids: CASSRTGQGYEQYV.

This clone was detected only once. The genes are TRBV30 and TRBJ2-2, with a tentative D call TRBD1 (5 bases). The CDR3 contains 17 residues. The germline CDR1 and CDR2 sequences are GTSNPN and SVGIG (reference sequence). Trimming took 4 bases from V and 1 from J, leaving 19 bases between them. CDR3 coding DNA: TGTGCCTGGAAGGTCAGGGTAAGGGCCGGGAACACCGGGGAGCTGTTTTTT. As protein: CAWKVRVRAGNTGELFF.